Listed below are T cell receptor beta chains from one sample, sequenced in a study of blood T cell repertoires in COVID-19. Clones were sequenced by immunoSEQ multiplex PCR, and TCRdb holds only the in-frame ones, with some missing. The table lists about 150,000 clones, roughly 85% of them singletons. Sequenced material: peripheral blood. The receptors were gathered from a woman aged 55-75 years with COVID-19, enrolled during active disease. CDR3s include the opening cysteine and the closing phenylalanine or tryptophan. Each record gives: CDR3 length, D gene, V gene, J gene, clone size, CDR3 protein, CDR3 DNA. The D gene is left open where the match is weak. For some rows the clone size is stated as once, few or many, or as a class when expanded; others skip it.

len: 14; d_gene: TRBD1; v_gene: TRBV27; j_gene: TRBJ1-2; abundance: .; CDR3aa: CASSAGTAIYGYTF; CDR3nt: TGTGCCAGCAGCGCCGGGACAGCGATCTATGGCTACACCTTC
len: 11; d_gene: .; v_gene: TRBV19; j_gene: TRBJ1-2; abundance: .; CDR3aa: CASSMWSGYTF; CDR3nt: TGTGCCAGTAGCATGTGGAGTGGCTACACCTTC
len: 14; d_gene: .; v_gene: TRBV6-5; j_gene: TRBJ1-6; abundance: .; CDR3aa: CASKTGSYNSPLHF; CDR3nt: TGTGCCAGTAAGACAGGCTCCTATAATTCACCCCTCCACTTT
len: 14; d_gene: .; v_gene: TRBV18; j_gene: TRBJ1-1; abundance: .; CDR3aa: CASSPDSMNTEAFF; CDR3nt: TGTGCCAGCTCACCAGACAGTATGAACACTGAAGCTTTCTTT
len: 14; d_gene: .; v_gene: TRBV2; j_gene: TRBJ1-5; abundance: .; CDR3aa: CASSGPSQGRPQHF; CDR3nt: TGTGCCAGCAGTGGGCCCTCGCAGGGGCGGCCCCAGCATTTT
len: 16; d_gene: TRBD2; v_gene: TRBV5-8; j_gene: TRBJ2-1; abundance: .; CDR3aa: CASSLVRRGSGNEQFF; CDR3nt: TGTGCCAGCAGCTTGGTTCGGCGGGGGTCGGGCAATGAGCAGTTCTTC
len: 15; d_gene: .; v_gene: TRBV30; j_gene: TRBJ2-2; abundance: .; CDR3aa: CAWSVWRGKTGELFF; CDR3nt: TGTGCCTGGAGTGTGTGGCGGGGCAAAACCGGGGAGCTGTTTTTT
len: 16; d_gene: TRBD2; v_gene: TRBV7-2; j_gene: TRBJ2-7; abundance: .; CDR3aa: CASSLGSGLTNYEQYF; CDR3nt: TGTGCCAGCAGCTTAGGTTCGGGACTAACTAACTACGAGCAGTACTTC
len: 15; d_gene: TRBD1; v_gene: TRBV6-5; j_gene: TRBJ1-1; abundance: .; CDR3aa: CASSYDRARGTEAFF; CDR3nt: TGTGCCAGCAGTTACGACAGGGCGAGGGGGACTGAAGCTTTCTTT
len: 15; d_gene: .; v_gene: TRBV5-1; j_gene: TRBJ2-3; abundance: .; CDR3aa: CASSPTSQGVDTQYF; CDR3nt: TGCGCCAGCAGCCCCACCTCACAGGGTGTTGATACGCAGTATTTT
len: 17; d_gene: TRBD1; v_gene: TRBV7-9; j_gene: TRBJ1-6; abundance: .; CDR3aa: CASSLDPSAGGSSPLHF; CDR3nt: TGTGCCAGCAGCTTAGATCCCTCCGCAGGGGGGAGCTCACCCCTCCACTTT
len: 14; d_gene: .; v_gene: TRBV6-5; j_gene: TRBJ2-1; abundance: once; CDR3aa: CASSLMSSYNEQFF; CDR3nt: TGTGCCAGCAGCCTCATGAGCTCCTACAATGAGCAGTTCTTC
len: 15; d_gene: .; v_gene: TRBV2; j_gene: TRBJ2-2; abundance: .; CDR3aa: CASSPGTPNTGELFF; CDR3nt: TGTGCCAGCAGCCCCGGGACACCGAACACCGGGGAGCTGTTTTTT
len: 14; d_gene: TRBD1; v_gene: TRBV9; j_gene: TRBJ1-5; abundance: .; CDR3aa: CASSKGQGHQPQHF; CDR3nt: TGTGCCAGCAGCAAGGGACAGGGACATCAGCCCCAGCATTTT
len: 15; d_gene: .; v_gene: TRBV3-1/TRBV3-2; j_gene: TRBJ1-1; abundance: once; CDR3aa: CASSPDLMRSAEAFF; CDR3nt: TGTGCCAGCAGCCCCGATTTGATGAGGTCGGCTGAAGCTTTCTTT
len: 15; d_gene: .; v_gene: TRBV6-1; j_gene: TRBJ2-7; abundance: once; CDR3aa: CASSERVSGPYEQYF; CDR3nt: TGTGCCAGCAGTGAACGGGTGTCCGGTCCCTACGAGCAGTACTTC
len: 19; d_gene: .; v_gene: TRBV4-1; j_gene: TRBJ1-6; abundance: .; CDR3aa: CASSQDGSRASSYNSPLHF; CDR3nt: TGCGCCAGCAGCCAGGATGGCAGCAGGGCGAGCTCCTATAATTCACCCCTCCACTTT
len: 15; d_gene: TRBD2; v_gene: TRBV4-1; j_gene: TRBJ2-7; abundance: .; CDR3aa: CASSQERAGTYEQYF; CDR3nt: TGCGCCAGCAGCCAAGAGCGAGCGGGAACCTACGAGCAGTACTTC
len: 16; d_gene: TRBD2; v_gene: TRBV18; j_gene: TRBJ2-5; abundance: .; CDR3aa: CASSPGLAGGLETQYF; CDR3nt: TGTGCCAGCTCACCAGGACTAGCGGGAGGGTTAGAGACCCAGTACTTC
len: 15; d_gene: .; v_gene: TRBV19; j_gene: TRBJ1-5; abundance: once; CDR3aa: CASSYVHNSNQPQHF; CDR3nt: TGTGCCAGTAGCTACGTCCATAATAGCAATCAGCCCCAGCATTTT
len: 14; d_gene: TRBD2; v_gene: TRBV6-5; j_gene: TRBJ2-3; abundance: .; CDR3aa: CASSLAGASNTQYF; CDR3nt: TGTGCCAGCAGTCTAGCGGGAGCGTCAAATACGCAGTATTTT
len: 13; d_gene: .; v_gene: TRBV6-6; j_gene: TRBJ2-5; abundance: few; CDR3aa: CASSQGMLETQYF; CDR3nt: TGTGCCAGCAGTCAGGGGATGTTAGAGACCCAGTACTTC
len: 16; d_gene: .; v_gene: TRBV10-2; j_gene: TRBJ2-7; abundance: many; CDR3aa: CASSESSGLTSYEQYF; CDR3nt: TGCGCCAGCAGTGAGTCGAGCGGCCTAACGTCCTACGAGCAGTACTTC
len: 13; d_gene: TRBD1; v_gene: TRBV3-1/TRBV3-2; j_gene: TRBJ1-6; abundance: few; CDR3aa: CASRRQGRSPLHF; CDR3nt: TGTGCCAGCAGACGACAGGGGCGATCACCCCTCCACTTT
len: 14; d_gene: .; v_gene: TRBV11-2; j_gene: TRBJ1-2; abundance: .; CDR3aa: CASSREGGAYGYTF; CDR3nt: TGTGCCAGCAGCCGCGAGGGGGGGGCCTATGGCTACACCTTC
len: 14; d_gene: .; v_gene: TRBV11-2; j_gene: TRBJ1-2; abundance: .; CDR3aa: CASSLVARGSLYTF; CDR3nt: TGTGCCAGCAGCTTAGTAGCCAGGGGTTCCCTCTACACCTTC
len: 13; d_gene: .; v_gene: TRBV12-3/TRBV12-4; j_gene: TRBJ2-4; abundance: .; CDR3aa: CASSLGGKNIQYF; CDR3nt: TGTGCCAGCAGTTTAGGCGGCAAAAACATTCAGTACTTC
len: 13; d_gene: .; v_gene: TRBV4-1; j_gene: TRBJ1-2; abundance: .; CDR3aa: CASSTPDSYGYTF; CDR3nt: TGCGCCAGCAGCACCCCGGACAGCTATGGCTACACCTTC
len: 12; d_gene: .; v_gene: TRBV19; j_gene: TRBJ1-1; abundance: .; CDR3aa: CRRGRVNTEAFF; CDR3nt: TGTCGAAGAGGGCGGGTGAACACTGAAGCTTTCTTT
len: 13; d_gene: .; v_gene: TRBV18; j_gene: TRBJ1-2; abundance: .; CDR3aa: CASSQAPGYGYTF; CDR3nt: TGTGCCAGCTCCCAGGCCCCAGGGTATGGCTACACCTTC
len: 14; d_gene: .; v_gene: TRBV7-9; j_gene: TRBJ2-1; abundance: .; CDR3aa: CASNFATGINEQFF; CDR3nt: TGTGCCAGCAACTTCGCCACAGGGATCAATGAGCAGTTCTTC
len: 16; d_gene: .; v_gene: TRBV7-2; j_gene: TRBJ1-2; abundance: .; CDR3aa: CASSRRGGSLNYGYTF; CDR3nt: TGTGCCAGCAGCCGGCGCGGCGGAAGCCTTAACTATGGCTACACCTTC
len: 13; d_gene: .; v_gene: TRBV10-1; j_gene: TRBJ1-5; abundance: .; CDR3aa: CASKKDRNQPQHF; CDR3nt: TGCGCCAGTAAGAAAGACAGGAATCAGCCCCAGCATTTT
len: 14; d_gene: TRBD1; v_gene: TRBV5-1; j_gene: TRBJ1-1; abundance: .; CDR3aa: CASSTRQGLTEAFF; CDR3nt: TGCGCCAGCAGCACCCGACAGGGATTGACTGAAGCTTTCTTT
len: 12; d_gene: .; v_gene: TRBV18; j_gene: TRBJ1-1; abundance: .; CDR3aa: CASSNSNTEAFF; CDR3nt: TGTGCCAGCTCAAACTCGAACACTGAAGCTTTCTTT
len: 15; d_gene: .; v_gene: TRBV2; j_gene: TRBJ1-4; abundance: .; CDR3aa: CASTSERAGAEKLFF; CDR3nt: TGTGCCAGCACCTCTGAAAGGGCGGGGGCTGAAAAACTGTTTTTT
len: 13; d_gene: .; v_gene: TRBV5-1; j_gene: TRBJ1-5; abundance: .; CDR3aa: CASSPDSNQPQHF; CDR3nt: TGCGCCAGCAGCCCAGATAGCAATCAGCCCCAGCATTTT
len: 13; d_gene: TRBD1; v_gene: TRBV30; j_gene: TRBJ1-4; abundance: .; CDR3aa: CAWTGTANEKLFF; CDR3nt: TGTGCCTGGACTGGGACAGCTAATGAAAAACTGTTTTTT
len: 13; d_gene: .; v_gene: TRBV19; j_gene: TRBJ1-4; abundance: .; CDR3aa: CASNPNRREKLFF; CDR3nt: TGTGCCAGTAACCCTAACAGGCGGGAAAAACTGTTTTTT
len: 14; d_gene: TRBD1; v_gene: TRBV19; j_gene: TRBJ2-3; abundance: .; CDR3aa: CASRRDRGVDTQYF; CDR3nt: TGTGCCAGCCGCCGGGACAGGGGGGTAGATACGCAGTATTTT
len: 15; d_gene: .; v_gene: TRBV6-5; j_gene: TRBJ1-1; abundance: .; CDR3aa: CASRRTEYGNTEAFF; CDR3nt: TGTGCCAGCAGGAGGACAGAGTATGGGAACACTGAGGCTTTCTTT